The sequence of this T cell receptor beta chain was determined in a study of Ad26.COV2.S vaccination and SARS-CoV-2 variants. Germline V gives CDR1 ENHRY, CDR2 SYGVKD. Trimming cost V 7 bases and J 3 bases, with 10 bases left between them. The CDR3 loop spans 13 amino acids. Treatment of the sample: 15 to 20 received Ad26.COV2.S at low or high dose, single or two shots; 5 received placebo; per-sample allocation not given. Material that was analyzed had been drawn on day 63 after the first vaccine or placebo injection. Generated by immunoSEQ multiplex PCR, the TCRdb table keeps only in-frame clones and is missing some. The sample records about 400,000 clones, 88% being singletons.

The material was peripheral blood, obtained in a trial of Ad26.COV2.S vaccine versus placebo. The sequence was obtained from a person aged 18-65 years who received the Ad26.COV2.S COVID-19 vaccine or a placebo. The rearrangement uses TRBV10-3 and TRBJ2-1; possible D gene TRBD2, 5 bases. DNA of the CDR3: TGTGCCATCACAGGACTGAACTACAATGAGCAGTTCTTC. Protein product: CAITGLNYNEQFF.